The T cell receptor beta chain under discussion was sequenced for a study of T cells after yellow fever vaccination. The CDR3 has 14 residues. Germline CDR1 and CDR2: DFQATT and SNEGSKA (reference sequence). V was clipped by 0 bases and J by 2 bases, with 11 bases between them. Each CDR3 protein is one row after TCRdb ran MiXCR on the 5' RACE reads. Of approximately 93,000 distinct CDR3 sequences listed, under 6.5% were seen once; the top ten hold more than 40%. This clonotype was found many times. The TCR comes from a man aged 18 to 29 who received the YFV17D yellow fever vaccine. The starting material was CD8+ T cells sorted from PBMCs, obtained 10 days after the yellow fever booster vaccination. The genes are TRBV20-1 and TRBJ2-7; no definite D call. Here the CDR3 DNA reads TGCAGTGCTAGAGATTGGCAGGCCACCTACGAGCAGTACTTC. This gives the protein CSARDWQATYEQYF.